This T cell receptor (beta chain) was obtained from a study of neurological immune-mediated disorders. Broader study findings: Multiple sclerosis patients had less TCR clonal expansion than even healthy controls, unlike HTLV-1-associated myelopathy. TCR-beta repertoires seemed private in all groups, with no expanded CDR3 amino acid sequences shared.

This clonotype was counted ten times or more. Its antigen is not known. The cDNA was synthesized by means of template-switch 5'RACE, which was carried out with 10-nucleotide random UMIs. TCRdb itself ran the 5' RACE reads through MiXCR, one entry per CDR3 protein. The data show roughly 34,000 distinct CDR3 sequences, about 4.5% seen once. The sample taken for sequencing was PBMCs. The sequence was obtained from a man aged 18 to 30 in good health.

Written as DNA, the CDR3 is TGCAGTGCTAGCGGAAAAAAAAACATTCAGTACTTC. Its protein is CSASGKKNIQYF. The chain joins TRBV20-1 to TRBJ2-4, with D hard to call. Germline CDR1 reads DFQATT; CDR2 reads SNEGSKA (reference sequence). The CDR3 is 12 amino acids. Trimming left V 3 bases short and J 4 bases short, with 7 bases between.